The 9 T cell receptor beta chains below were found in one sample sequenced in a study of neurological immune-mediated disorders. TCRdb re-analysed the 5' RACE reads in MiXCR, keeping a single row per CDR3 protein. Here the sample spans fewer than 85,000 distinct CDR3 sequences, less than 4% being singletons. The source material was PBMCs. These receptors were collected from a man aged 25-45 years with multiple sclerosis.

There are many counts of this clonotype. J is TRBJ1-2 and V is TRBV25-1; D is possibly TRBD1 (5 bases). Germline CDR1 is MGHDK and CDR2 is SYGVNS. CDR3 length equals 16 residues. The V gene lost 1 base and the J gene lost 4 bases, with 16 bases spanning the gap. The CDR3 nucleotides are TGTGCCAGCAGTGAATTGGGGCCGGGGGGGTCCTATGGCTACACCTTC. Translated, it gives CASSELGPGGSYGYTF.

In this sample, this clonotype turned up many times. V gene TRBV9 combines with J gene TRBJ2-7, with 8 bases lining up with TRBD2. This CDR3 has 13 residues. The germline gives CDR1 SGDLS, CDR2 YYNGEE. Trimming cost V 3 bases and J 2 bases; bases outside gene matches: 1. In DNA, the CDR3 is TGTGCCAGCAGCGCGGGACTAGCCTACGAGCAGTACTTC. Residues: CASSAGLAYEQYF. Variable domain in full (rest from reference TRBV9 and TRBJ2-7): DSGVTQTPKHLITATGQRVTLRCSPRSGDLSVYWYQQSLDQGLQFLIQYYNGEERAKGNILERFSAQQFPDLHSELNLSSLELGDSALYFCASSAGLAYEQYFGPGTRLTVT.

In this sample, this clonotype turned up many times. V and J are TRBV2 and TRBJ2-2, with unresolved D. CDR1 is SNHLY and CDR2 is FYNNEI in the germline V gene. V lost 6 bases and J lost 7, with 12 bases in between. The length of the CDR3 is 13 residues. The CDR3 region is CASSARWGGELFF. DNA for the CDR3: TGTGCCAGCAGCGCACGGTGGGGCGGGGAGCTGTTTTTT.

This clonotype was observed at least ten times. The CDR3 coding sequence is TGTGCCAGCAGTTTACAGTTGGATCAGCCCCAGCATTTT. Its protein is CASSLQLDQPQHF. V and J are TRBV12-3 or TRBV12-4 and TRBJ1-5; unclear D gene. V lost 2 bases to trimming and J lost 5 bases, with 7 bases between them. This CDR3 has 13 amino acids.

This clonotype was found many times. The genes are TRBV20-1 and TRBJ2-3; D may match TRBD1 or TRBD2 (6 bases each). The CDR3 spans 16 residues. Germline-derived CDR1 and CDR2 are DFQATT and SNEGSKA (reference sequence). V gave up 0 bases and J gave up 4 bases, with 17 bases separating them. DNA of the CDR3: TGCAGTGCTAGAGATGCAGGGGCGGGGAACTCAGATACGCAGTATTTT. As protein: CSARDAGAGNSDTQYF.

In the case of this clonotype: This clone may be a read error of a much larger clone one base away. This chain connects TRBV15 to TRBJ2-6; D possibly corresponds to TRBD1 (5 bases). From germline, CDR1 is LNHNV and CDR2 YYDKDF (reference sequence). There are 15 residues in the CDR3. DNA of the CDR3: TGTGCCACCAGCAGAGACAGCTCTGGGGCCAAAGTCCTGACTTTC. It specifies CATSRDSSGAKVLTF.

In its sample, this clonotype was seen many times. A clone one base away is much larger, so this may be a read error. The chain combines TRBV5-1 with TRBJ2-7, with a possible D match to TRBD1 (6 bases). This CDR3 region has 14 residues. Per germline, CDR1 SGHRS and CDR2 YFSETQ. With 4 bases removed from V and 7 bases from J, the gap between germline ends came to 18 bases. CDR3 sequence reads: CASSPNEQGEEQYF. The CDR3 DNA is TGCGCCAGCAGCCCAAACGAACAGGGTGAAGAGCAGTACTTC.

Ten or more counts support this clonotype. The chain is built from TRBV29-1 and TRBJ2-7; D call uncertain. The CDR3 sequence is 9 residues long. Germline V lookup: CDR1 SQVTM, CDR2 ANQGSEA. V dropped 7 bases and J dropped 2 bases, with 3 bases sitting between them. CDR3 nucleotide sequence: TGCAGCGAAACCTACGAGCAGTACTTC. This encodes CSETYEQYF.

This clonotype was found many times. The CDR3: CASSQDWGFDEKLFF. The CDR3 DNA reads TGCGCCAGCAGCCAAGATTGGGGGTTCGATGAAAAACTGTTTTTT. This chain uses TRBV4-1 with TRBJ1-4; TRBD1 is a possible D gene (5 bases). The CDR3 runs 15 residues. Germline CDR1 is MGHRA and CDR2 is YSYEKL. The V and J ends lost 0 bases and 6 bases respectively, with 11 bases between them.